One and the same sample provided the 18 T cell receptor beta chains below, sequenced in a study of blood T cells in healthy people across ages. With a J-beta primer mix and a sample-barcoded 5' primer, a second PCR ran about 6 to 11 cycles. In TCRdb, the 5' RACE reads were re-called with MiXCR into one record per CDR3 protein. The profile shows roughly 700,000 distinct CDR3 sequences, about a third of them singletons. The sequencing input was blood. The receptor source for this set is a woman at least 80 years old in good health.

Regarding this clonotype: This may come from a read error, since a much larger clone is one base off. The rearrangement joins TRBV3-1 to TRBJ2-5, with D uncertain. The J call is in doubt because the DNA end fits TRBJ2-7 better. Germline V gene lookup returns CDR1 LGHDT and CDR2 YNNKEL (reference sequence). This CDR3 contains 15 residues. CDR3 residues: CASSPLRSHGYEQYF. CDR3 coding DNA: TGTGCCAGCAGCCCCCTAAGGTCGCACGGTTACGAGCAGTACTTC.

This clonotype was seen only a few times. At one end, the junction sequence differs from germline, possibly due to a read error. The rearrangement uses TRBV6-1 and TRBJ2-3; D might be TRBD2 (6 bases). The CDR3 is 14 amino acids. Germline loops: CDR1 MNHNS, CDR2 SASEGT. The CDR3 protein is CASRPGLPLDTRYF. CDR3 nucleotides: TGTGCCAGCAGGCCGGGACTCCCCTTGGATACGCGGTATTTT.

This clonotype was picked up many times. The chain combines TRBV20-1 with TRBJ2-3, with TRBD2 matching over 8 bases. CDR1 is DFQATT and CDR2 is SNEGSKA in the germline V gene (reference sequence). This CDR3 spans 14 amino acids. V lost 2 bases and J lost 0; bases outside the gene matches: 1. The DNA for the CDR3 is TGCAGTGCTAGACGGGAGGGGAGCACAGATACGCAGTATTTT. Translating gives CSARREGSTDTQYF.

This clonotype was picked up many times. CDR3 amino acids: CASSQAPGQGPFEQYF. The CDR3 DNA reads TGCGCCAGCAGCCAAGCCCCGGGACAGGGTCCTTTCGAGCAGTACTTC. This chain connects TRBV4-1 to TRBJ2-7; TRBD1 agrees at 9 bases. The CDR3 loop spans 16 amino acids. Unmatched junction bases numbered 10, after V lost 1 base and J lost 6 bases. In germline, CDR1 is MGHRA, CDR2 YSYEKL.

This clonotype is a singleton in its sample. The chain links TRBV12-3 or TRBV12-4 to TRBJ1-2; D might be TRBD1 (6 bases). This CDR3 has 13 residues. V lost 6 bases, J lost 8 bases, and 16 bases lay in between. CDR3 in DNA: TGTGCCAGCAGGTTAATGGGGGCGGGAGGCTACACCTTC. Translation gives CASRLMGAGGYTF.

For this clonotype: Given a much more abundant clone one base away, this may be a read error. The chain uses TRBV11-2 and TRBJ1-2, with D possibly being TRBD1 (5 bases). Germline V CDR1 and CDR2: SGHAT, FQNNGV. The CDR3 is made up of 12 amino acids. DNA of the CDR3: TGTTCCAGCAGCCAGACGGACACTGGCTACACCTTC. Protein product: CSSSQTDTGYTF.

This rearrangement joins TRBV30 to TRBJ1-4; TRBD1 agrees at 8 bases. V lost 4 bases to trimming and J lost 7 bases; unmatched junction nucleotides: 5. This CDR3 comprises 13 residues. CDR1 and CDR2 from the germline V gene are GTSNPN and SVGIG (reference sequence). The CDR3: CAWTRGRGEKLFF. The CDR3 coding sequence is TGTGCCTGGACCAGGGGGCGCGGTGAAAAACTGTTTTTT.

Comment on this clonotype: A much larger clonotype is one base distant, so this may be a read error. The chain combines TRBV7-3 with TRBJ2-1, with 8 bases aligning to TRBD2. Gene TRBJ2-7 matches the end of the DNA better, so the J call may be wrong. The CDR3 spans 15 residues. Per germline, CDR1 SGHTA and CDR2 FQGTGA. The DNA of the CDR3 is TGTGCCAGCAGCGTTACTAGCGGTCCTTACAATGAGCAGTACTTC. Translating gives CASSVTSGPYNEQYF.

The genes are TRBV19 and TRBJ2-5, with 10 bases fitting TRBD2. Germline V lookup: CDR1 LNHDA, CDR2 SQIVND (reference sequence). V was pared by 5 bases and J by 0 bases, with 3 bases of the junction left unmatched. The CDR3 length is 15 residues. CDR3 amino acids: CASSASGGHQETQYF. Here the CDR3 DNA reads TGTGCCAGTAGTGCTAGCGGGGGCCACCAAGAGACCCAGTACTTC.

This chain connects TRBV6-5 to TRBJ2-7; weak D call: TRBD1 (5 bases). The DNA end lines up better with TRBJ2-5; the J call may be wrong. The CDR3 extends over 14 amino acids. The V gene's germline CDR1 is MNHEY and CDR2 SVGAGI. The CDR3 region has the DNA TGTGCCAGCATCGATCCAGGGTATACCGAGACCCAGTACTTC. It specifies CASIDPGYTETQYF.

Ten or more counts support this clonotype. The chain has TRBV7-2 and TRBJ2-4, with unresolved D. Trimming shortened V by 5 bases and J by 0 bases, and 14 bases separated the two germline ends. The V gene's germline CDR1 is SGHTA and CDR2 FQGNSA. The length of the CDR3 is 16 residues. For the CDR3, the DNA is TGTGCCAGCAGCGCAGAGCGATTACTAGCCAAAAACATTCAGTACTTC. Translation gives CASSAERLLAKNIQYF.

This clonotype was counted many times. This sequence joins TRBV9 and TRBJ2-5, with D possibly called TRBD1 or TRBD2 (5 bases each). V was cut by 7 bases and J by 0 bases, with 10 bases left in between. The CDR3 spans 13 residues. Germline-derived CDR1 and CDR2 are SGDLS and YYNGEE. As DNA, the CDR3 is TGTGCCAGCTCGAGGGGTAACCAAGAGACCCAGTACTTC. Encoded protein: CASSRGNQETQYF. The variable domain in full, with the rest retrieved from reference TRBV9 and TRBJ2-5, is DSGVTQTPKHLITATGQRVTLRCSPRSGDLSVYWYQQSLDQGLQFLIQYYNGEERAKGNILERFSAQQFPDLHSELNLSSLELGDSALYFCASSRGNQETQYFGPGTRLLVL.

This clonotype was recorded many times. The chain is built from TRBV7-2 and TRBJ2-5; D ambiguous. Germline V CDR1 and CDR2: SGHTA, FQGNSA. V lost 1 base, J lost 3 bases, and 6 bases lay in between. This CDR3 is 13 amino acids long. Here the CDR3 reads CASSLGPKETQYF. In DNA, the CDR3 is TGTGCCAGCAGCTTAGGGCCGAAAGAGACCCAGTACTTC.

This chain's CDR3 is CASSYSHRPANYGYTF. The CDR3 region has the DNA TGTGCCAGCAGTTACTCGCACAGGCCGGCTAACTATGGCTACACCTTC. The gene calls are TRBV6-5 and TRBJ1-2; D possibly corresponds to TRBD1 (5 bases). The CDR3 consists of 16 residues. V was clipped by 0 bases and J by 0 bases, with 11 bases between them. Germline values: CDR1 MNHEY, CDR2 SVGAGI.

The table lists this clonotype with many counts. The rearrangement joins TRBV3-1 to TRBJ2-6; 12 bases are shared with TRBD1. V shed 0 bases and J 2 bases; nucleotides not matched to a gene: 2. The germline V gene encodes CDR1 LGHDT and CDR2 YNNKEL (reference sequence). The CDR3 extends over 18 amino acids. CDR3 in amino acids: CASSQEGTGGTGANVLTF. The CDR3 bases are TGTGCCAGCAGCCAAGAGGGGACAGGGGGCACTGGGGCCAACGTCCTGACTTTC.

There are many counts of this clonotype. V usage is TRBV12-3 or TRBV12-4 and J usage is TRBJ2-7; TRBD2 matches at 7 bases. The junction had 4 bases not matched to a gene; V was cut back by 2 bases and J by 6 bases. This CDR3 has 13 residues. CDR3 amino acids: CASSLMAGVEQYF. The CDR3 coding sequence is TGTGCCAGCAGTTTAATGGCGGGGGTCGAGCAGTACTTC.

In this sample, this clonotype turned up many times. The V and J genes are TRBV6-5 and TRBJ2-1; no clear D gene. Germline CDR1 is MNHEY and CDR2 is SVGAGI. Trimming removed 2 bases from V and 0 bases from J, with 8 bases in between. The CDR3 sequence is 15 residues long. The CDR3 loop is CASSYDRVSYNEQFF. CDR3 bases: TGTGCCAGCAGTTACGACCGTGTCTCCTACAATGAGCAGTTCTTC.

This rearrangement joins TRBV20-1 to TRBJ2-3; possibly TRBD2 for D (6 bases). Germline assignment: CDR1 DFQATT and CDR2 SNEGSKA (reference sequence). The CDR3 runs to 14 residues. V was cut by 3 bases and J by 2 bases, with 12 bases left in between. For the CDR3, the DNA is TGCAGTGCTAGGGTGGCGGGGTTCACAGATACGCAGTATTTT. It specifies CSARVAGFTDTQYF.